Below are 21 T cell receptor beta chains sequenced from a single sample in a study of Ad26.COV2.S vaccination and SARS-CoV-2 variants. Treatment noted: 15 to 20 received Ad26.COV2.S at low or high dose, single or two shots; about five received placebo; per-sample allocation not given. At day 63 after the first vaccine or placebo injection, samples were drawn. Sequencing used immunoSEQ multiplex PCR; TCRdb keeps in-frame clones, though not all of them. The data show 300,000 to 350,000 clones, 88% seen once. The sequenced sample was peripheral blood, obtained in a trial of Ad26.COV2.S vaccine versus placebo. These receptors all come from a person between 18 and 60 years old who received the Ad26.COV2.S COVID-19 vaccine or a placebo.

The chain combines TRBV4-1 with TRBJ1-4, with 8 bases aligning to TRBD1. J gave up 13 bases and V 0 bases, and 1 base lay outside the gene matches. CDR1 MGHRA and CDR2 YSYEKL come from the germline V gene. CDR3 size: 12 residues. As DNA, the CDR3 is TGCGCCAGCAGCCAAGAGACAGGGGTACTGTTTTTT. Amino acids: CASSQETGVLFF.

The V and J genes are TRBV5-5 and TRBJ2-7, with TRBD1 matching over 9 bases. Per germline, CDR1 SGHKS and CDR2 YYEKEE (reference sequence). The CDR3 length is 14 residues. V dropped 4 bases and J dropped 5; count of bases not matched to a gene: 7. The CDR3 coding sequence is TGTGCCAGCAGCGCTAGACAGGGGGGCAACGAGCAGTACTTC. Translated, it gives CASSARQGGNEQYF. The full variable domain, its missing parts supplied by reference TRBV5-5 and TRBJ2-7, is DAGVTQSPTHLIKTRGQQVTLRCSPISGHKSVSWYQQVLGQGPQFIFQYYEKEERGRGNFPDRFSARQFPNYSSELNVNALLLGDSALYLCASSARQGGNEQYFGPGTRLTVT.

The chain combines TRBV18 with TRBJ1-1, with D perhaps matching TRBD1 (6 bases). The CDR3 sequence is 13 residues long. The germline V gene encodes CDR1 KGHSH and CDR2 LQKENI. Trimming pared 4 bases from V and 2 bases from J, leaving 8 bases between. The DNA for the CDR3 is TGTGCCAGCTCACAACAGGGCAACACTGAAGCTTTCTTT. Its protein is CASSQQGNTEAFF.

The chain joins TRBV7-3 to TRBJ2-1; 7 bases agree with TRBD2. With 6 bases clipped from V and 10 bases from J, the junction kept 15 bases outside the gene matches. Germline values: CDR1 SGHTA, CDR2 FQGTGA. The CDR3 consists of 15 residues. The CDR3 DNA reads TGTGCCAGCAGAACCTATGTGGGAGGGCGCGGGGAGCAGTTCTTC. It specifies CASRTYVGGRGEQFF.

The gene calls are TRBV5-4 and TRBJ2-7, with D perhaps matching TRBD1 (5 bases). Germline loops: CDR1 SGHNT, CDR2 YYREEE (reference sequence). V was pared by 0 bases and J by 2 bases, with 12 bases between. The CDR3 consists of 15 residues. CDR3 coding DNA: TGTGCCAGCAGCTTGGAGGGTTCAGGGACCTACGAGCAGTACTTC. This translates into CASSLEGSGTYEQYF.

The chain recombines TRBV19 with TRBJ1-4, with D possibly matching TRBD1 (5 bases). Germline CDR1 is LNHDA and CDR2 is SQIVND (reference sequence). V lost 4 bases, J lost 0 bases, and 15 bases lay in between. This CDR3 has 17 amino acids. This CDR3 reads CASSTTGGFSTNEKLFF. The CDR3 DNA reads TGTGCCAGTAGTACTACCGGGGGGTTTTCAACTAATGAAAAACTGTTTTTT.

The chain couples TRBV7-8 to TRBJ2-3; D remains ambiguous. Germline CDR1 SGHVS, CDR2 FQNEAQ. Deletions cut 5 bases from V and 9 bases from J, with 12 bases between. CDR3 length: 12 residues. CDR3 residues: CASSLALGTQYF. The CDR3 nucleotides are TGTGCCAGCAGCCTGGCTCTTGGAACGCAGTATTTT. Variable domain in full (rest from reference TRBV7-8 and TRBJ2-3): GAGVSQSPRYKVAKRGQDVALRCDPISGHVSLFWYQQALGQGPEFLTYFQNEAQLDKSGLPSDRFFAERPEGSVSTLKIQRTQQEDSAVYLCASSLALGTQYFGPGTRLTVL.

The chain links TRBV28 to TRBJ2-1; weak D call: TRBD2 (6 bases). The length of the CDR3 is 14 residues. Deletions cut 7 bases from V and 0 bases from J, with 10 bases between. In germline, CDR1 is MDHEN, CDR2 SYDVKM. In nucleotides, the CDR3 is TGTGCCAGCATTAGCGGTAGCTCCTACAATGAGCAGTTCTTC. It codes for CASISGSSYNEQFF.

The CDR3 region has the DNA TGCGCCAGCAGCCAATGGGGGGTTGGTAGCGCTACCTACAATGAGCAGTTCTTC. This codes for CASSQWGVGSATYNEQFF. The J gene is TRBJ2-1, the V gene TRBV4-1; weak D call: TRBD2 (6 bases). V was pared by 2 bases and J by 2 bases, with 19 bases between. The CDR3 spans 18 residues. In germline, CDR1 is MGHRA, CDR2 YSYEKL.

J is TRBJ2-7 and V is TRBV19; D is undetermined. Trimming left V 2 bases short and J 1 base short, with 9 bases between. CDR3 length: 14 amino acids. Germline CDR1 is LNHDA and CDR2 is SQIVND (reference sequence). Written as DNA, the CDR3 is TGTGCCAGTAGTATAAGGGCGGCTTCCTACGAGCAGTACTTC. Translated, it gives CASSIRAASYEQYF.

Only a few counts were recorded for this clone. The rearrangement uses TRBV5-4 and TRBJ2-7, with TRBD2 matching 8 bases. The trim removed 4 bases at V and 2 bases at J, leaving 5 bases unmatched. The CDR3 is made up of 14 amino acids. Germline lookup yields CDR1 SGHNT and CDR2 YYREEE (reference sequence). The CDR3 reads CASSAGLGTYEQYF. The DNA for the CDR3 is TGTGCCAGCAGCGCGGGACTAGGAACCTACGAGCAGTACTTC.

The CDR3 region is CASSYGARESYEQYF. The CDR3 nucleotides read TGTGCCAGCAGTTACGGGGCAAGGGAATCCTACGAGCAGTACTTC. The chain is built from TRBV6-5 and TRBJ2-7; tentatively, D is TRBD1 (5 bases). This CDR3 has 15 residues. V gave up 2 bases and J gave up 1 base, with 12 bases separating them. Germline CDR1 and CDR2: MNHEY and SVGAGI.

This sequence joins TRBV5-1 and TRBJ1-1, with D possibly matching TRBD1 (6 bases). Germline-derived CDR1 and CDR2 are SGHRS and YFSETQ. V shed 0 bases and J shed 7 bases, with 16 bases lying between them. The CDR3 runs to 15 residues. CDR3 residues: CASSLAASGAFEAFF. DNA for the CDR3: TGCGCCAGCAGCTTGGCCGCTTCGGGGGCGTTTGAAGCTTTCTTT.

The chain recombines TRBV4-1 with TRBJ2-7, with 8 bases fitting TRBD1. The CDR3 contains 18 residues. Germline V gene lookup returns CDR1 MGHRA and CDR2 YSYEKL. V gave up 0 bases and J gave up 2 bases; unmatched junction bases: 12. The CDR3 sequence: CASSQDRGRGRIPYEQYF. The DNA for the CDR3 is TGCGCCAGCAGCCAAGATAGGGGCAGGGGGCGCATCCCCTACGAGCAGTACTTC.

CDR3 residues: CASSPSGGSMRGEQYF. DNA for the CDR3: TGTGCCAGCAGCCCGAGCGGGGGGTCCATGCGCGGCGAGCAGTACTTC. The chain carries TRBV7-9 and TRBJ2-7; 9 nucleotides agree with TRBD2. Germline assignment: CDR1 SEHNR and CDR2 FQNEAQ (reference sequence). The CDR3 length is 16 residues. Trimming removed 5 bases from V and 6 bases from J; junction bases left unmatched: 14.

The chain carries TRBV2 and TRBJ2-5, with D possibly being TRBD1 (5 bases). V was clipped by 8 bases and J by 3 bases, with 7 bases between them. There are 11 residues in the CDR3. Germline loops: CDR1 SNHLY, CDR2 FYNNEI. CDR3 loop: CASDREETQYF. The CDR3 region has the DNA TGTGCCAGCGACAGAGAAGAGACCCAGTACTTC.

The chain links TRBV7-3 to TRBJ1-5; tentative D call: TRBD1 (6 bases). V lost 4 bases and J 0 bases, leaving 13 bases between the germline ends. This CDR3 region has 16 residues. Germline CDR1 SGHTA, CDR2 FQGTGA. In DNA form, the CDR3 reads TGTGCCAGCAGCTCCCCCCGACAGGTTAGCAATCAGCCCCAGCATTTT. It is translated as CASSSPRQVSNQPQHF.

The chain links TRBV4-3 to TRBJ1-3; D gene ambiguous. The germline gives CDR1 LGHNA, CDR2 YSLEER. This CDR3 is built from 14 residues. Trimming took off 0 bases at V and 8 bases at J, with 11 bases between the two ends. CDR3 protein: CASSQDGTRDTIYF. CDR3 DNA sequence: TGCGCCAGCAGCCAAGATGGCACGCGTGACACCATATATTTT.

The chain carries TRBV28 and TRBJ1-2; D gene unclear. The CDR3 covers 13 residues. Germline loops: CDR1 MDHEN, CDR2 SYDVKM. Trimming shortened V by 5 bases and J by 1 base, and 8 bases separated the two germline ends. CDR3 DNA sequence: TGTGCCAGCAGTCCGGACCTTAACTATGGCTACACCTTC. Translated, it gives CASSPDLNYGYTF.

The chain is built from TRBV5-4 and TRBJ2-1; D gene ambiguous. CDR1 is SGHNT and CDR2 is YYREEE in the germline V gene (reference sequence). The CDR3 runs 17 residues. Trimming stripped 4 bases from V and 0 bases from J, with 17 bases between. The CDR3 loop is CASSPKAGLGSYNEQFF. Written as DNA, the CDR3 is TGTGCCAGCAGCCCTAAAGCCGGTTTGGGCTCCTACAATGAGCAGTTCTTC.

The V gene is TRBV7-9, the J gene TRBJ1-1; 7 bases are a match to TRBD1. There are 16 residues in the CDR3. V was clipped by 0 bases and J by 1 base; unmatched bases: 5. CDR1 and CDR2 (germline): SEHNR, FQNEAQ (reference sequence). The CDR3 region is CASSLAWRTGNTEAFF. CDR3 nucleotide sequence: TGTGCCAGCAGCTTAGCGTGGCGGACAGGGAACACTGAAGCTTTCTTT.